The 25 T cell receptor beta chains reported below all come from one sample, sequenced in a study of response to subunit inactivated influenza vaccine. In TCRdb, the RT-PCR reads were re-called with MiXCR into one record per CDR3 protein. The table lists over 750,000 distinct CDR3 sequences, less than 25% of them singletons. The specimen was PBMCs from blood, collected more than 4 days after vaccination. The receptors originated from a man between 45 and 60 years old who received an inactivated influenza vaccine.

This clonotype occurred a few times. The gene calls are TRBV9 and TRBJ2-7, with TRBD1 as a possible D gene (6 bases). Between the trimmed V and J ends, which lost 0 bases and 2 bases, there was a span of 15 bases. Germline V gene sequence: CDR1 SGDLS, CDR2 YYNGEE. The CDR3 sequence is 16 residues long. CDR3 DNA: TGTGCCAGCAGCGTAGGAATGACAGGAACCCCCTACGAGCAGTACTTC. It encodes CASSVGMTGTPYEQYF.

V and J are TRBV10-3 and TRBJ1-6; unclear D gene. Germline loops: CDR1 ENHRY, CDR2 SYGVKD. The CDR3 length is 14 residues. Between the trimmed V and J ends, which lost 0 bases and 9 bases, there was a span of 9 bases. CDR3 loop: CAISESGRSSPLHF. As DNA, the CDR3 is TGTGCCATCAGTGAGTCTGGGAGGTCTTCACCCCTCCACTTT.

This clonotype was seen a handful of times. The chain joins TRBV2 to TRBJ1-2; 7 bases align to TRBD1. The junction had 8 bases not matched to a gene; V was cut back by 8 bases and J by 8 bases. The CDR3 is 12 residues long. CDR1 and CDR2 from the germline V gene are SNHLY and FYNNEI. The CDR3 protein is CASPTGSDGYTF. The CDR3 region has the DNA TGTGCCAGCCCGACAGGGTCTGACGGCTACACCTTC.

The rearrangement joins TRBV20-1 to TRBJ2-7; 8 bases are a match to TRBD2. The CDR3 runs to 12 residues. The V and J ends lost 6 bases and 0 bases, in that order; junction bases with no gene match: 1. Germline V gene data show CDR1 as DFQATT and CDR2 as SNEGSKA (reference sequence). The CDR3 nucleotides read TGCAGTGCCACTAGCGGCTCCTACGAGCAGTACTTC. Amino acid sequence: CSATSGSYEQYF.

A few counts support this clonotype. J is TRBJ1-6 and V is TRBV27, with D hard to call. Germline CDR1 is MNHEY and CDR2 is SMNVEV (reference sequence). The CDR3 consists of 16 residues. Trimming cost V 5 bases and J 7 bases, with 18 bases left between them. The CDR3 reads CASSPDRRTQNSPLHF. The CDR3 DNA follows: TGTGCCAGCAGTCCTGACCGACGGACTCAGAATTCACCCCTCCACTTT.

This clonotype was picked up a small number of times. The chain combines TRBV12-3 or TRBV12-4 with TRBJ2-2; 11 bases match TRBD2. This CDR3 region has 14 residues. V dropped 8 bases and J dropped 6; count of bases not matched to a gene: 5. The CDR3 DNA sequence: TGTGCCAGCGGACGACTAGCGGGACCCGGGGAGCTGTTTTTT. It encodes CASGRLAGPGELFF.

The rearrangement links TRBV27 to TRBJ2-7; TRBD1 aligns across 11 bases. V dropped 8 bases and J dropped 2; count of bases not matched to a gene: 8. The CDR3 loop spans 15 amino acids. CDR1 is MNHEY, CDR2 SMNVEV, per germline (reference sequence). This CDR3 is CASAGQGAVPYEQYF. CDR3 sequence (DNA): TGTGCCAGCGCCGGACAGGGGGCTGTTCCCTACGAGCAGTACTTC.

The gene calls are TRBV28 and TRBJ2-7; no clear D gene. Germline V gene sequence: CDR1 MDHEN, CDR2 SYDVKM. The CDR3 is made up of 14 amino acids. The germline V and J ends were trimmed by 2 bases and 3 bases, with 11 bases remaining between them. The CDR3 nucleotides read TGTGCCAGCAGTTTAACGGCCTTTAACTACGAGCAGTACTTC. Translated: CASSLTAFNYEQYF.

For the CDR3, the DNA is TGTGCCAGCAGCATCGGGACGGAGGGGGATGAGCAGTTCTTC. This codes for CASSIGTEGDEQFF. The J gene is TRBJ2-1, the V gene TRBV9; possibly TRBD1 or TRBD2 for D (6 bases each). The V gene's germline CDR1 is SGDLS and CDR2 YYNGEE. V was cut by 4 bases and J by 8 bases, with 16 bases left in between. The CDR3 totals 14 residues.

This clonotype was seen repeatedly, ten times or more. The gene calls are TRBV29-1 and TRBJ2-7; 9 bases are shared with TRBD1. The length of the CDR3 is 11 residues. Germline V gene sequence: CDR1 SQVTM, CDR2 ANQGSEA. Germline trimming cut 7 bases from V and 8 bases from J; bases unmatched to any gene: 6. As DNA, the CDR3 is TGCAGCGGCTTGGACAGGGGAAAGCAGTACTTC. As protein: CSGLDRGKQYF.

This clonotype was detected a few times. This chain joins TRBV12-3 or TRBV12-4 and TRBJ2-1, with D perhaps matching TRBD1 (6 bases). V lost 5 bases, J lost 2 bases, and 10 bases lay in between. The CDR3 covers 14 residues. The CDR3 bases are TGTGCCAGCAGTAACCAGGGGACCTACAATGAGCAGTTCTTC. It yields the protein CASSNQGTYNEQFF.

The rearrangement uses TRBV18 and TRBJ2-1; D possibly corresponds to TRBD1 (6 bases). Trimming shortened V by 1 base and J by 6 bases, and 13 bases separated the two germline ends. Germline V gene sequence: CDR1 KGHSH, CDR2 LQKENI. The length of the CDR3 is 15 residues. CDR3 sequence reads: CASSPQQGISNEQFF. In DNA form, the CDR3 reads TGTGCCAGCTCACCACAACAGGGAATATCCAATGAGCAGTTCTTC.

The chain couples TRBV19 to TRBJ2-1; D possibly corresponds to TRBD2 (5 bases). V lost 2 bases, J lost 0 bases, and 11 bases lay in between. The CDR3 runs 16 residues. Germline CDR1 reads LNHDA; CDR2 reads SQIVND (reference sequence). CDR3 in amino acids: CASSITDFSSYNEQFF. The CDR3 nucleotides are TGTGCCAGTAGTATAACGGACTTCAGCTCCTACAATGAGCAGTTCTTC.

The rearrangement joins TRBV20-1 to TRBJ2-3; 13 positions match TRBD2. Germline V gives CDR1 DFQATT, CDR2 SNEGSKA (reference sequence). The CDR3 spans 17 residues. With V trimmed by 5 bases and J by 0 bases, 8 bases remained unmatched. In DNA form, the CDR3 reads TGCAGTGCTCGAGGACTAGCGGGAGCTCCTAGCACAGATACGCAGTATTTT. Translating gives CSARGLAGAPSTDTQYF.

The gene calls are TRBV6-1 and TRBJ2-5, with TRBD1 matching 7 bases. The CDR3 has 13 amino acids. V dropped 5 bases and J dropped 8; count of bases not matched to a gene: 8. Per germline, CDR1 MNHNS and CDR2 SASEGT. The CDR3 here is CASSTTGEGTQYF. CDR3 nucleotides: TGTGCCAGCAGTACAACAGGGGAAGGAACCCAGTACTTC.

The chain employs TRBV7-2 and TRBJ2-7; 10 nucleotides align to TRBD2. The CDR3 has 15 amino acids. V gave up 5 bases and J gave up 3 bases; unmatched junction bases: 7. Per germline, CDR1 SGHTA and CDR2 FQGNSA. CDR3 coding DNA: TGTGCCAGCAGCCCAGCGGCTAGCGGGAGCTACGAGCAGTACTTC. Its protein is CASSPAASGSYEQYF.

The sample holds many counts of this clonotype. The V call is TRBV12-3 or TRBV12-4, the J call TRBJ1-1; TRBD1 matches at 8 bases. The V and J ends lost 5 bases and 0 bases, in that order; junction bases with no gene match: 5. This CDR3 has 15 residues. CDR3 bases: TGTGCCAGCAGTCCAAACAGGGGGTTGAACACTGAAGCTTTCTTT. Protein product: CASSPNRGLNTEAFF.

This clonotype was counted between two and nine times. The chain employs TRBV5-1 and TRBJ2-7; 8 bases agree with TRBD1. V lost 1 base and J lost 5; bases outside the gene matches: 11. Germline CDR1 SGHRS, CDR2 YFSETQ. The CDR3 is made up of 16 amino acids. CDR3 DNA sequence: TGCGCCAGCAGCTTGAATCTAGGACAGGGTATCAACGAGCAGTACTTC. It is translated as CASSLNLGQGINEQYF.

The gene calls are TRBV6-1 and TRBJ2-1; tentatively, D is TRBD2 (6 bases). Germline loops: CDR1 MNHNS, CDR2 SASEGT. The CDR3 is made up of 14 amino acids. Trimming removed 5 bases at V and 6 bases at J, with 14 bases between. In DNA, the CDR3 is TGTGCCAGCAGTCCACGACTAGAGAGCAATGAGCAGTTCTTC. Translating it yields CASSPRLESNEQFF.

This clonotype was observed a few times. The chain recombines TRBV7-6 with TRBJ1-5; D unclear. The length of the CDR3 is 14 residues. The germline V and J ends were trimmed by 3 bases and 4 bases, with 10 bases remaining between them. Per germline, CDR1 SGHVS and CDR2 FNYEAQ. DNA for the CDR3: TGTGCCAGCAGCTTCATAAGTTCTAATCAGCCCCAGCATTTT. This gives the protein CASSFISSNQPQHF.

The CDR3: CASSVDLISYEQYF. The CDR3 DNA reads TGTGCCAGCAGCGTAGATCTCATCTCCTACGAGCAGTACTTC. V and J are TRBV9 and TRBJ2-7; D gene unclear. Trimming left V 0 bases short and J 0 bases short, with 7 bases between. Germline V gene lookup returns CDR1 SGDLS and CDR2 YYNGEE. The CDR3 is made up of 14 amino acids.

The genes are TRBV7-2 and TRBJ2-1, with 9 bases aligning to TRBD1. CDR3 size: 15 residues. Germline assignment: CDR1 SGHTA and CDR2 FQGNSA. J was trimmed by 1 base and V by 8 bases; bases with no gene match: 6. CDR3 sequence reads: CASGNRGLSYNEQFF. For the CDR3, the DNA is TGTGCCAGCGGGAACAGGGGGCTTTCCTACAATGAGCAGTTCTTC.

The J gene is TRBJ1-1, the V gene TRBV29-1; possibly TRBD1 for D (6 bases). From germline, CDR1 is SQVTM and CDR2 ANQGSEA. V lost 6 bases and J lost 2, with 13 bases in between. The CDR3 runs to 13 residues. CDR3 nucleotides: TGCAGCGTGCCCAGGGGCTTCAACACTGAAGCTTTCTTT. Protein: CSVPRGFNTEAFF.

The V and J genes are TRBV12-3 or TRBV12-4 and TRBJ2-1, with D tentatively TRBD2 (6 bases). The V end lost 0 bases, the J end lost 4 bases, and 19 bases lay between the germline ends. The CDR3 sequence is 18 residues long. The CDR3 spells CASSLAGVRGPTYNEQFF. Written as DNA, the CDR3 is TGTGCCAGCAGTTTAGCGGGGGTGCGGGGCCCAACTTACAATGAGCAGTTCTTC.

The genes are TRBV12-3 or TRBV12-4 and TRBJ1-2, with 9 positions matching TRBD1. The CDR3 covers 16 residues. Trimming cost V 5 bases and J 5 bases; bases outside gene matches: 12. In nucleotides, the CDR3 is TGTGCCAGCAGTCGTCGGCGACCGGGACAGGGATATGGCTACACCTTC. It yields the protein CASSRRRPGQGYGYTF.